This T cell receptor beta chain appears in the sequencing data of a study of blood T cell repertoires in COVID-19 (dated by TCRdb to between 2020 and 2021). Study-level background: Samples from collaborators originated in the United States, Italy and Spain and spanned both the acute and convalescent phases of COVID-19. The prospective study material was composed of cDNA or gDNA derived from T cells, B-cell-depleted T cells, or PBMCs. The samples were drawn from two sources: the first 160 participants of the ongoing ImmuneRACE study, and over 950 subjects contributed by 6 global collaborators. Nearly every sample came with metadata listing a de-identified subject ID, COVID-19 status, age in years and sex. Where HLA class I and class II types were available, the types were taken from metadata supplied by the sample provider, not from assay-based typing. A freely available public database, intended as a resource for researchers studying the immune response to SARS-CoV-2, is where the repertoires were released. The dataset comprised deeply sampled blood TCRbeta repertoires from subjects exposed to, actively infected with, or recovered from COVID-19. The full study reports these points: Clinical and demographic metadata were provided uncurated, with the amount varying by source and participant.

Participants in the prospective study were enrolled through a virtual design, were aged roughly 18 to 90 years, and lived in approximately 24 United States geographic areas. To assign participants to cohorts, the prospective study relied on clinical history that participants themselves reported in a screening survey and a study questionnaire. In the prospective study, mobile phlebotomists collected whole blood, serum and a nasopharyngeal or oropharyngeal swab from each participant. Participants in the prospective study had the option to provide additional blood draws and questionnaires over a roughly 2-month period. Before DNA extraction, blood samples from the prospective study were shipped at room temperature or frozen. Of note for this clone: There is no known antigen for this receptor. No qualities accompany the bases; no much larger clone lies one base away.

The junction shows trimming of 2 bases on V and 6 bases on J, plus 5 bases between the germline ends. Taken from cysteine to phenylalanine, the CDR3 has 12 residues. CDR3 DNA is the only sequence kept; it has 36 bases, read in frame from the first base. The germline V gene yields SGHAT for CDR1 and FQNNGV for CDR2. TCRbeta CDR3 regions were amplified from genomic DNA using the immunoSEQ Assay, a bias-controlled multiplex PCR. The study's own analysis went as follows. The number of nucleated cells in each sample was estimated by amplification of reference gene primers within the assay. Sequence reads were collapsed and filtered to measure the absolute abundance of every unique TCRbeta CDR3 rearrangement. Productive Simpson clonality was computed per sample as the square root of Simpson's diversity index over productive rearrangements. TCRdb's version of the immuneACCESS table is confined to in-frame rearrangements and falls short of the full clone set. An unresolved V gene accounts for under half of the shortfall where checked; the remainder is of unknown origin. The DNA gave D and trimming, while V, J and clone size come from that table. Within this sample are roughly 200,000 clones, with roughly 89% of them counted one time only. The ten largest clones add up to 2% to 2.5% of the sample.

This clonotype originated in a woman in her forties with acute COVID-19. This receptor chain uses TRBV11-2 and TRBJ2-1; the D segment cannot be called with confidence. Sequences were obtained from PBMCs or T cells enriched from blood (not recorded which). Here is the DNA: TGTGCCAGCAGCTTACGCGCCAATGAGCAGTTCTTC. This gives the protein CASSLRANEQFF. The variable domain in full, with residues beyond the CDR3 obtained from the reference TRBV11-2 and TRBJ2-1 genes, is EAGVAQSPRYKIIEKRQSVAFWCNPISGHATLYWYQQILGQGPKLLIQFQNNGVVDDSQLPKDRFSAERLKGVDSTLKIQPAKLEDSAVYLCASSLRANEQFFGPGTRLTVL.